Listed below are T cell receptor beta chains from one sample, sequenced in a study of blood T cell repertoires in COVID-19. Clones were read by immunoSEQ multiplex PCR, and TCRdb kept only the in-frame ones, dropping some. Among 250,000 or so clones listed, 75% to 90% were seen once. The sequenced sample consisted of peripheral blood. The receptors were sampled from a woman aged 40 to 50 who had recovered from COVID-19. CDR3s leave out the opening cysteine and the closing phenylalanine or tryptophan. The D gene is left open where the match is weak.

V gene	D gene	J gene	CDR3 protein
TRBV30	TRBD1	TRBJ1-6	AWRGTGTSPLH
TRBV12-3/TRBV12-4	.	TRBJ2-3	ASSLRGDTQY
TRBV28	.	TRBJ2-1	ASSPWTVPSQF
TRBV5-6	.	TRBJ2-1	ASSPAGAVSYNEQF
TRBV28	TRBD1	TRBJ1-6	ATTGTARSPLH
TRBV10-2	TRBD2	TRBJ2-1	ATGLAGNQGQF
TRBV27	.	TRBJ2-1	ASSSTEDNEQF
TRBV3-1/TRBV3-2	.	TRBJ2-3	ASSLAETDTQY
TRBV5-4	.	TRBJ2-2	ASSLASMTGELF
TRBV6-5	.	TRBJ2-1	ASSSDNEQF
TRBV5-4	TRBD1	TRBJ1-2	ASSSLGTGGRYGYT
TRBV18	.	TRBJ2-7	ASSLQENEQY
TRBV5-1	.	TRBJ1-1	ASSSQGRGANTEAF
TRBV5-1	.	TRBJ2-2	ASNQLRGNTGELF
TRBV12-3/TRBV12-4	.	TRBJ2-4	ASSSGNIQY
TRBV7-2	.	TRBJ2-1	ASSLVGQPYNEQF
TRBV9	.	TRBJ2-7	ASSGGGRNEQY
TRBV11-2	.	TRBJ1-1	ASSIGTPPSRAF
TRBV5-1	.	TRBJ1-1	ASSLAGESEAF
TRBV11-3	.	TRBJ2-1	ASSSTSIYNEQF
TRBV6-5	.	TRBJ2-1	ASSYSPGSNYNEQF
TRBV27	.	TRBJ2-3	ASTPGQGGPDTQY
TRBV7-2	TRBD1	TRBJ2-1	ASSLVGRGQGSYNEQF
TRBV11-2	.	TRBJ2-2	ASSFPGNTGELF
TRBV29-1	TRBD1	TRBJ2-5	SVRDRVWETQY
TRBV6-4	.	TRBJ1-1	ASSGPPVGNTEAF
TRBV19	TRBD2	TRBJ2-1	ASSPGLAGGGEQF
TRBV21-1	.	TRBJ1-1	ASSNPGQKNTEAF
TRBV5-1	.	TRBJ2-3	ASSFEEADTQY
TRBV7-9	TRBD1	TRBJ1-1	ASSFRTGAGEAF
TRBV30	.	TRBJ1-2	AWSNPSVSNYGYT
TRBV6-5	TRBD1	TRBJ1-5	ASRKTGGREPQH
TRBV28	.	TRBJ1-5	ASTGGWGNQPQH
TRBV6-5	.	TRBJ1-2	ASSHRVGSVDGYT
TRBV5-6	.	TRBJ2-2	ASSLGVSGPGELF
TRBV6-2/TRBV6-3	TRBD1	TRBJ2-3	ASSPGTGVTDTQY
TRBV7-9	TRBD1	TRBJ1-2	ASSKNLYDRGGYT
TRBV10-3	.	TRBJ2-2	AISAQSNTGELF
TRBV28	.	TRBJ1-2	ASSFDQGYYGYT
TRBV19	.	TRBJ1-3	ASTLSPWQNTIY
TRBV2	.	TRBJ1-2	ASSGLGDYGYT
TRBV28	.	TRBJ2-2	ASSRRTASTGELF
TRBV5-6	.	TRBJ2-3	ASSLKPTDTQY
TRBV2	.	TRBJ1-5	ASKGPFNQAQH
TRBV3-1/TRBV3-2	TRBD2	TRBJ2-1	ASSLPGLGENEQF